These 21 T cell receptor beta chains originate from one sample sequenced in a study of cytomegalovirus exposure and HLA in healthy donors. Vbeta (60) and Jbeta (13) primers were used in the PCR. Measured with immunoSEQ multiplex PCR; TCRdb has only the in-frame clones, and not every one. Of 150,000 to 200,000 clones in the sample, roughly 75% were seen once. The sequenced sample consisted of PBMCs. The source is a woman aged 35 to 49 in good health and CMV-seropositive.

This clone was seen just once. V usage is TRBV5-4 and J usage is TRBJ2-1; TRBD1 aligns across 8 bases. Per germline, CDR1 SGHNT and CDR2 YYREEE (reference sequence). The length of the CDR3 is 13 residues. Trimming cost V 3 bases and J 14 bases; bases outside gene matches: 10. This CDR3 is CASSSTPGQEEFF. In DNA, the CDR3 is TGTGCCAGCAGCTCGACACCGGGACAGGAGGAGTTCTTC.

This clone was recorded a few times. The CDR3 nucleotides are TGTGCCAGCAGCCCCGGGACAGGGTTGAGAACTGAAGCTTTCTTT. It codes for CASSPGTGLRTEAFF. The chain links TRBV28 to TRBJ1-1, with TRBD1 matching 9 bases. V gave up 6 bases and J gave up 5 bases; unmatched junction bases: 10. The CDR3 extends over 15 amino acids. Germline V gene sequence: CDR1 MDHEN, CDR2 SYDVKM.

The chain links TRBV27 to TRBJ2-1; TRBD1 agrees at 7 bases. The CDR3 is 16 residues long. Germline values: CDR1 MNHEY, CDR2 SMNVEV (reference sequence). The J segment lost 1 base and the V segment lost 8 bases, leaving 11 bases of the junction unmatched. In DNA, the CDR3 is TGTGCCAGCGGGGCTTTACAGGGGATTTCCTACAATGAGCAGTTCTTC. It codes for CASGALQGISYNEQFF.

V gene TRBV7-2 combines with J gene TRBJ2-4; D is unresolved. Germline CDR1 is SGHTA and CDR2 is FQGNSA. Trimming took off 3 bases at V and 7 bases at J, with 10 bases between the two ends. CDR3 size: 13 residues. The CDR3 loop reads CASSFVGVNIQYF. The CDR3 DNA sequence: TGTGCCAGCAGCTTTGTTGGAGTCAACATTCAGTACTTC.

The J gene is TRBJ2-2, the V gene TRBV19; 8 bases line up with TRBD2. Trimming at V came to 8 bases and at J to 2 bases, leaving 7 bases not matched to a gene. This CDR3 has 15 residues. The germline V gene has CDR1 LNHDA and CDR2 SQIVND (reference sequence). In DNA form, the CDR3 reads TGTGCCAGTTCCGAACTAGCGGACAACACCGGGGAGCTGTTTTTT. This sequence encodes CASSELADNTGELFF.

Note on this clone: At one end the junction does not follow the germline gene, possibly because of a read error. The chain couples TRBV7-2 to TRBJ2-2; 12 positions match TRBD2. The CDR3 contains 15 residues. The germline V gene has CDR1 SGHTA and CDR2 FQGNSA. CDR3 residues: CASSLAGGPAGELFF. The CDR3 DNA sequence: TGTGCCAGCAGCCTAGCGGGAGGGCCCGCCGGGGAGCTGTTTTTT.

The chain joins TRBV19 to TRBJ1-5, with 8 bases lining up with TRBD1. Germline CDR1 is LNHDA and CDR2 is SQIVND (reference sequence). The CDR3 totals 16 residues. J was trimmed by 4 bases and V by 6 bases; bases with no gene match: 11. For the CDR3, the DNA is TGTGCCAGTAGCATCTCGCGGGACAGGCTAAATCAGCCCCAGCATTTT. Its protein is CASSISRDRLNQPQHF.

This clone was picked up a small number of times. The CDR3 is CASSARDRGSNSGANVLTF. The CDR3 DNA is TGTGCCAGCAGCGCCCGGGACAGGGGTAGCAACTCTGGGGCCAACGTCCTGACTTTC. The V call is TRBV9, the J call TRBJ2-6; 10 bases agree with TRBD1. CDR3 size: 19 residues. Unmatched junction bases numbered 9, after V lost 3 bases and J lost 0 bases. From germline, CDR1 is SGDLS and CDR2 YYNGEE.

This CDR3 is CASSIGGRELFF. The CDR3 DNA reads TGTGCCAGTAGTATAGGAGGGCGAGAGTTGTTTTTT. The rearrangement uses TRBV19 and TRBJ1-4; D not resolved. The CDR3 runs 12 residues. Trimming left V 1 base short and J 15 bases short, with 12 bases between. The V gene's germline CDR1 is LNHDA and CDR2 SQIVND (reference sequence). The full variable domain, rest sourced from reference TRBV19 and TRBJ1-4, is DGGITQSPKYLFRKEGQNVTLSCEQNLNHDAMYWYRQDPGQGLRLIYYSQIVNDFQKGDIAEGYSVSREKKESFPLTVTSAQKNPTAFYLCASSIGGRELFFGSGTQLSVL.

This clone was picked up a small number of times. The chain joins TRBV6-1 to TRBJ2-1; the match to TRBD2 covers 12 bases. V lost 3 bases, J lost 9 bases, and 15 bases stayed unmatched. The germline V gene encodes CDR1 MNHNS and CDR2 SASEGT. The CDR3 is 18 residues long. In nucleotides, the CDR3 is TGTGCCAGCAGTGACCAACACAATGGACTAGCGGGAAAGGGTGAGCAGTTCTTC. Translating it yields CASSDQHNGLAGKGEQFF.

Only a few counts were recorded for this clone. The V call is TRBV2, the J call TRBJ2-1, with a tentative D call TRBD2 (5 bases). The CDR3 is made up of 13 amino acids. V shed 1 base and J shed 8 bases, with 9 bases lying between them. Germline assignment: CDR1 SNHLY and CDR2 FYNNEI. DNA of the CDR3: TGTGCCAGCAGTGAAGAGTGGGGAGATGAGCAGTTCTTC. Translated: CASSEEWGDEQFF.

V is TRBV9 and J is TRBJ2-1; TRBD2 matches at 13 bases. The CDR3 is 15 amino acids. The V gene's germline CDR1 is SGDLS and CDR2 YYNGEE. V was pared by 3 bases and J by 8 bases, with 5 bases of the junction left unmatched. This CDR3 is CASSDTSGRAYEQFF. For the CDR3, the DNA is TGTGCCAGCAGCGACACTAGCGGGAGGGCCTATGAGCAGTTCTTC. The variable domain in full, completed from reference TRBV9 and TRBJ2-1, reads DSGVTQTPKHLITATGQRVTLRCSPRSGDLSVYWYQQSLDQGLQFLIQYYNGEERAKGNILERFSAQQFPDLHSELNLSSLELGDSALYFCASSDTSGRAYEQFFGPGTRLTVL.

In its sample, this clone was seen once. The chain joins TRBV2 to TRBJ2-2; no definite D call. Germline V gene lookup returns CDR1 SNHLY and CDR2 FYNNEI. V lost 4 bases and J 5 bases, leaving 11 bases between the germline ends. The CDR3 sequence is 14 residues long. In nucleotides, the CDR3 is TGTGCCAGCAGTGCTCGCCCGCGGACCGGGGAGCTGTTTTTT. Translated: CASSARPRTGELFF.

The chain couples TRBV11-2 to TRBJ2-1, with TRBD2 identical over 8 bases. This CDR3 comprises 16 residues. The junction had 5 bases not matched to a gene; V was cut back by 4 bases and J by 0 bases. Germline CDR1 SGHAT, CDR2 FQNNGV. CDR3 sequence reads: CASSSQRGSSYNEQFF. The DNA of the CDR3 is TGTGCCAGCAGCTCCCAGCGGGGGAGCTCCTACAATGAGCAGTTCTTC.

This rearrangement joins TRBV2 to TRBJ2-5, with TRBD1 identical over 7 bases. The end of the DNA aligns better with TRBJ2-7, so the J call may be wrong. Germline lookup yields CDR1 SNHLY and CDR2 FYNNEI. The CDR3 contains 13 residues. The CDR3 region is CATSAQGTYEQYF. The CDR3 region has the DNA TGTGCCACCTCCGCACAGGGGACATACGAGCAGTACTTC.

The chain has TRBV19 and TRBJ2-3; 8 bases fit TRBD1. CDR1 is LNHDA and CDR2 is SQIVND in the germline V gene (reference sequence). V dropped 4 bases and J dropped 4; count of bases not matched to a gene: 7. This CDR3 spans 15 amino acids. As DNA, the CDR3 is TGTGCCAGTAGTACAGGGGGCCCCCCCGCAGATACGCAGTATTTT. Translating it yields CASSTGGPPADTQYF.

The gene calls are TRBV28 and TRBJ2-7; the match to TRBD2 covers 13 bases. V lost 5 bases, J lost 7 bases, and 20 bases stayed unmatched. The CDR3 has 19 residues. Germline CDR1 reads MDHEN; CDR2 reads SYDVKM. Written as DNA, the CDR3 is TGTGCCAGCAGTCCTCACCCCGGGACTAGCGGGACCCCTCTGGGGGAGCAGTACTTC. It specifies CASSPHPGTSGTPLGEQYF.

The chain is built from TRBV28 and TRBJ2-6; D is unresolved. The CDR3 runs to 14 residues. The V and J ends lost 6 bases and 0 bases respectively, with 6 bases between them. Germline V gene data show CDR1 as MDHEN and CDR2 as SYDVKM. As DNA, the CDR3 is TGTGCCAGCAGCCTTAACTCTGGGGCCAACGTCCTGACTTTC. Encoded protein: CASSLNSGANVLTF.

The CDR3 here is CASSLAGRLSYGYTF. CDR3 DNA: TGCGCCAGCAGCTTGGCTGGCAGACTCTCCTATGGCTACACCTTC. V usage is TRBV5-1 and J usage is TRBJ1-2; no firm D call. Deletions cut 0 bases from V and 4 bases from J, with 13 bases between. Germline CDR1 is SGHRS and CDR2 is YFSETQ. The CDR3 runs to 15 residues.

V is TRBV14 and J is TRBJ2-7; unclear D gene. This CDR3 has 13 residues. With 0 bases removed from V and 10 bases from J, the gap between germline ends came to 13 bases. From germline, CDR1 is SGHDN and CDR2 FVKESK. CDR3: CASSQDWLVSQYF. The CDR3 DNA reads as TGTGCCAGCAGCCAAGATTGGCTAGTATCTCAGTACTTC.

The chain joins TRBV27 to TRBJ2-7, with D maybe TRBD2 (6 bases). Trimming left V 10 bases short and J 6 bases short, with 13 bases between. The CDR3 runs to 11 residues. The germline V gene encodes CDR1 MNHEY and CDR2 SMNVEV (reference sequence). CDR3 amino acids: CATRGGGEQYF. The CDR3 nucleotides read TGTGCCACCCGTGGGGGAGGCGAGCAGTACTTC.